Below, 28 T cell receptor beta chains from the same sample are listed, as sequenced in a study of graft-versus-host responses after intestinal transplantation. The antigens of these receptors remain unknown. This table comes from immunoSEQ multiplex PCR, and its TCRdb copy is limited to in-frame clones, with some not included. Among roughly 93,000 clones listed, less than 95% were seen once. The specimen was unstimulated CD8+ T cells sorted from spleen or lymph node cells, collected before transplant. These receptors all come from a human donor who was the organ donor for an intestinal transplant.

This clone was detected a few times. The V call is TRBV4-3, the J call TRBJ1-1, with D perhaps TRBD1 (5 bases). V dropped 1 base and J dropped 3 bases, with 6 bases sitting between them. CDR3 length: 13 amino acids. The germline V gene has CDR1 LGHNA and CDR2 YSLEER. This CDR3 is CASSQVRDTEAFF. For the CDR3, the DNA is TGCGCCAGCAGCCAAGTCAGGGACACTGAAGCTTTCTTT.

The chain is built from TRBV10-3 and TRBJ1-5; maybe TRBD1 (6 bases). V gave up 7 bases and J gave up 3 bases, with 10 bases separating them. This CDR3 region has 13 residues. Germline V gene data show CDR1 as ENHRY and CDR2 as SYGVKD. This CDR3 is CAIMGGHNQPQHF. In DNA form, the CDR3 reads TGTGCCATCATGGGGGGGCACAATCAGCCCCAGCATTTT.

The chain is built from TRBV2 and TRBJ1-1; possible D gene TRBD1, 6 bases. This CDR3 spans 13 amino acids. Germline V gene lookup returns CDR1 SNHLY and CDR2 FYNNEI. V was shortened by 2 bases and J by 4 bases, with 8 bases between the two germline ends. The CDR3 nucleotides are TGTGCCAGCAGTGAAACAGGGATCACTGAAGCTTTCTTT. Translating it yields CASSETGITEAFF.

The CDR3 spells CASSGGTGATNEKLFF. The CDR3 DNA follows: TGTGCCAGCAGCGGAGGAACAGGTGCAACTAATGAAAAACTGTTTTTT. The chain combines TRBV9 with TRBJ1-4; tentative D call: TRBD1 (5 bases). The V gene lost 3 bases and the J gene lost 0 bases, with 12 bases spanning the gap. The CDR3 totals 16 residues. Per germline, CDR1 SGDLS and CDR2 YYNGEE.

The rearrangement uses TRBV5-6 and TRBJ1-1; D remains ambiguous. V was pared by 6 bases and J by 0 bases, with 6 bases between. Looked up from germline, CDR1 is SGHDT and CDR2 is YYEEEE. CDR3 length: 12 amino acids. The CDR3 reads CASTYMNTEAFF. The CDR3 coding sequence is TGTGCCAGCACCTATATGAACACTGAAGCTTTCTTT.

This clone was seen only once. The rearrangement links TRBV7-3 to TRBJ2-3; 8 bases align to TRBD2. Germline assignment: CDR1 SGHTA and CDR2 FQGTGA. V dropped 2 bases and J dropped 5; count of bases not matched to a gene: 6. The CDR3 consists of 15 residues. CDR3: CASSLLAGGRDTQYF. Written as DNA, the CDR3 is TGTGCCAGCAGCTTACTGGCGGGGGGCCGAGATACGCAGTATTTT.

The chain links TRBV29-1 to TRBJ2-7; 9 bases fit TRBD1. V dropped 7 bases and J dropped 6; count of bases not matched to a gene: 7. CDR3 size: 12 residues. From germline, CDR1 is SQVTM and CDR2 ANQGSEA. The CDR3 protein is CSATTGGTEQYF. DNA for the CDR3: TGCAGCGCTACGACAGGGGGGACCGAGCAGTACTTC.

This clone was observed a few times. The chain links TRBV11-2 to TRBJ2-3; 8 bases are shared with TRBD2. There are 14 residues in the CDR3. CDR1 SGHAT and CDR2 FQNNGV come from the germline V gene. V dropped 7 bases and J dropped 4; count of bases not matched to a gene: 7. The CDR3 reads CASTTGGGADTQYF. The DNA of the CDR3 is TGTGCCAGCACCACGGGGGGGGGAGCAGATACGCAGTATTTT.

The chain joins TRBV9 to TRBJ2-3; 9 bases are a match to TRBD2. This CDR3 comprises 15 residues. From germline, CDR1 is SGDLS and CDR2 YYNGEE. V trimming: 2 bases; J trimming: 3 bases; junction bases outside the gene matches: 4. CDR3 sequence reads: CASSVGTSGTDTQYF. For the CDR3, the DNA is TGTGCCAGCAGCGTCGGAACTAGCGGGACAGATACGCAGTATTTT. The full variable domain, rest sourced from reference TRBV9 and TRBJ2-3, is DSGVTQTPKHLITATGQRVTLRCSPRSGDLSVYWYQQSLDQGLQFLIQYYNGEERAKGNILERFSAQQFPDLHSELNLSSLELGDSALYFCASSVGTSGTDTQYFGPGTRLTVL.

The gene calls are TRBV5-4 and TRBJ2-2; D is uncertain. CDR1 is SGHNT, CDR2 YYREEE, per germline (reference sequence). The CDR3 runs to 14 residues. V lost 2 bases to trimming and J lost 2 bases, with 7 bases between them. CDR3 amino acids: CASSFKINTGELFF. Here the CDR3 DNA reads TGTGCCAGCAGCTTCAAAATTAACACCGGGGAGCTGTTTTTT.

This chain links TRBV5-1 with TRBJ1-5; D gene ambiguous. V was trimmed by 6 bases and J by 2 bases, leaving 9 bases between them. The CDR3 length is 13 residues. Germline V gene sequence: CDR1 SGHRS, CDR2 YFSETQ. The CDR3 DNA is TGCGCCAGCACCCCAGAGGGCAATCAGCCCCAGCATTTT. Translated, it gives CASTPEGNQPQHF.

This chain uses TRBV9 with TRBJ1-2, with 7 bases fitting TRBD1. The CDR3 spans 13 residues. After removal of 5 bases from V and 2 bases from J, the junction contained 3 bases not matched to a gene. In germline, CDR1 is SGDLS, CDR2 YYNGEE. CDR3 region: CASREQGNYGYTF. CDR3 sequence (DNA): TGTGCCAGCAGAGAACAGGGGAACTATGGCTACACCTTC. The whole variable domain, filled in from reference TRBV9 and TRBJ1-2, reads DSGVTQTPKHLITATGQRVTLRCSPRSGDLSVYWYQQSLDQGLQFLIQYYNGEERAKGNILERFSAQQFPDLHSELNLSSLELGDSALYFCASREQGNYGYTFGSGTRLTVV.

This clone came up once. The rearrangement uses TRBV27 and TRBJ2-4, with D perhaps TRBD2 (5 bases). Germline-derived CDR1 and CDR2 are MNHEY and SMNVEV (reference sequence). The CDR3 length is 16 residues. Trimming removed 0 bases from V and 0 bases from J, with 9 bases in between. CDR3 amino acids: CASSLSRDLAKNIQYF. The CDR3 nucleotides are TGTGCCAGCAGTTTATCGAGGGATCTAGCCAAAAACATTCAGTACTTC.

The V call is TRBV4-3, the J call TRBJ2-7; TRBD1 might be the D (5 bases). V was cut by 1 base and J by 3 bases, with 10 bases left in between. This CDR3 is built from 14 residues. The V gene's germline CDR1 is LGHNA and CDR2 YSLEER. CDR3 bases: TGCGCCAGCAGCCAAGGACAGTGGAGCTACGAGCAGTACTTC. As protein: CASSQGQWSYEQYF.

The CDR3: CASSIWTFTGEAFF. CDR3 DNA: TGTGCCAGTAGTATCTGGACATTCACTGGGGAAGCTTTCTTT. The J gene is TRBJ1-1, the V gene TRBV19, with D possibly TRBD1 on 5 matching bases. This CDR3 spans 14 amino acids. The V end lost 3 bases, the J end lost 8 bases, and 16 bases lay between the germline ends. The germline V gene encodes CDR1 LNHDA and CDR2 SQIVND (reference sequence).

V and J are TRBV7-3 and TRBJ1-2; D gene ambiguous. Germline CDR1 reads SGHTA; CDR2 reads FQGTGA. The CDR3 loop spans 16 amino acids. Trimming pared 1 base from V and 2 bases from J, leaving 14 bases between. Written as DNA, the CDR3 is TGTGCCAGCAGCTTAATTGGCGGCGATCTGAACTATGGCTACACCTTC. It specifies CASSLIGGDLNYGYTF.

In nucleotides, the CDR3 is TGTGCCAGTAATAGCAGGGGTAATGAAAAACTGTTTTTT. As protein: CASNSRGNEKLFF. This chain joins TRBV19 and TRBJ1-4; possibly TRBD1 for D (6 bases). V was trimmed by 7 bases and J by 4 bases, leaving 10 bases between them. CDR3 length: 13 amino acids. CDR1 is LNHDA, CDR2 SQIVND, per germline (reference sequence).

The V gene is TRBV6-1, the J gene TRBJ2-1; 8 bases are shared with TRBD1. J was trimmed by 2 bases and V by 6 bases; bases with no gene match: 6. CDR1 MNHNS and CDR2 SASEGT come from the germline V gene. The CDR3 is 15 amino acids. CDR3 nucleotides: TGTGCCAGCAGGCAGGGGGCCGGGACCTACAATGAGCAGTTCTTC. Protein product: CASRQGAGTYNEQFF.

The V gene is TRBV30, the J gene TRBJ2-3; 9 positions agree with TRBD2. Losses at the gene ends were 5 bases for V and 0 bases for J; bases not matched to a gene: 6. The CDR3 is 15 residues long. The germline V gene encodes CDR1 GTSNPN and CDR2 SVGIG (reference sequence). The DNA of the CDR3 is TGTGCCTGGGGGGGACTAGCAGCGAGCACAGATACGCAGTATTTT. Translating it yields CAWGGLAASTDTQYF. The variable domain in full, completed from reference TRBV30 and TRBJ2-3, reads SQTIHQWPATLVQPVGSPLSLECTVEGTSNPNLYWYRQAAGRGLQLLFYSVGIGQISSEVPQNLSASRPQDRQFILSSKKLLLSDSGFYLCAWGGLAASTDTQYFGPGTRLTVL.

J is TRBJ2-1 and V is TRBV27; 14 nucleotides line up with TRBD2. The CDR3 extends over 17 amino acids. V dropped 4 bases and J dropped 1; count of bases not matched to a gene: 3. Per germline, CDR1 MNHEY and CDR2 SMNVEV (reference sequence). The CDR3 sequence is CASSSGLAGVSYNEQFF. CDR3 nucleotide sequence: TGTGCCAGCAGTTCGGGACTAGCGGGGGTATCCTACAATGAGCAGTTCTTC.

Details on this clone: Germline is not matched at one junction end, which may reflect a read error. This rearrangement joins TRBV27 to TRBJ1-2; 7 bases are shared with TRBD1. The CDR3 length is 16 residues. Germline CDR1 reads MNHEY; CDR2 reads SMNVEV (reference sequence). CDR3 sequence: CASSLSDREANYGYTF. In nucleotides, the CDR3 is TGTGCCAGCAGTCTATCCGACAGGGAAGCTAACTATGGCTACACCTTC.

This clone was detected only once. V usage is TRBV6-5 and J usage is TRBJ1-5; D unclear. V shed 6 bases and J shed 4 bases, with 13 bases lying between them. The CDR3 length is 14 residues. Germline V gene sequence: CDR1 MNHEY, CDR2 SVGAGI. CDR3 in DNA: TGTGCCAGCAGCCCTGGAGGGATGAATCAGCCCCAGCATTTT. The encoded protein is CASSPGGMNQPQHF.

A remark on this clone: Distinct nucleotide sequences in the sample also encode this CDR3. V gene TRBV4-3 combines with J gene TRBJ2-7; 14 bases fit TRBD2. CDR1 is LGHNA and CDR2 is YSLEER in the germline V gene. V gave up 1 base and J gave up 4 bases; unmatched junction bases: 0. CDR3 size: 15 residues. This CDR3 is CASSQGLAGGYEQYF. The CDR3 nucleotides read TGCGCCAGCAGCCAAGGACTAGCGGGGGGGTACGAGCAGTACTTC.

This rearrangement joins TRBV28 to TRBJ2-3, with 9 bases identical to TRBD2. Germline-derived CDR1 and CDR2 are MDHEN and SYDVKM. Germline trimming cut 5 bases from V and 14 bases from J; bases unmatched to any gene: 14. This CDR3 spans 14 amino acids. The CDR3 here is CASSPRGGAVYPYF. CDR3 in DNA: TGTGCCAGCAGTCCTCGCGGGGGGGCGGTTTATCCGTATTTT.

The chain has TRBV30 and TRBJ1-2; D is uncertain. This CDR3 is 15 amino acids long. V lost 0 bases, J lost 8 bases, and 19 bases lay in between. Per germline, CDR1 GTSNPN and CDR2 SVGIG (reference sequence). This CDR3 reads CAWSVMGGGLWGYTF. As DNA, the CDR3 is TGTGCCTGGAGTGTAATGGGAGGTGGCCTGTGGGGCTACACCTTC.

The CDR3 sequence: CASSPTDSANTGELFF. The DNA of the CDR3 is TGTGCCAGCAGCCCTACCGACAGCGCAAACACCGGGGAGCTGTTTTTT. This chain joins TRBV5-6 and TRBJ2-2, with D maybe TRBD1 (5 bases). V was trimmed by 4 bases and J by 2 bases, leaving 15 bases between them. CDR1 is SGHDT, CDR2 YYEEEE, per germline. The CDR3 length is 16 residues.

This clone was seen only a few times. The V call is TRBV30, the J call TRBJ1-1; 7 bases fit TRBD1. V shed 1 base, J shed 7 bases, and the junction held 0 bases outside the gene matches. The CDR3 runs 11 residues. Germline values: CDR1 GTSNPN, CDR2 SVGIG (reference sequence). The CDR3 sequence: CAWSGDSEAFF. DNA of the CDR3: TGTGCCTGGAGTGGGGACAGTGAAGCTTTCTTT.

The rearrangement joins TRBV21-1 to TRBJ1-5; TRBD1, the table's D call, lacks a check against the DNA. TRBV21-1 is an annotated pseudogene. CDR3 length: 15 residues. CDR3 DNA sequence: TGTGCCAGCACTCGAGACAGGGAGTTGAATCAGCCCCAGCATTTT. Amino acid sequence: CASTRDRELNQPQHF.